This entry lists 11 T cell receptor beta chains sequenced from one sample in a study of Ad26.COV2.S vaccination and SARS-CoV-2 variants. Sample treatment: around 19 received Ad26.COV2.S at low or high dose, single or two shots; a few received placebo; per-sample allocation not given. Sampling was performed 63 days after the first vaccine or placebo injection. Clones were read by immunoSEQ multiplex PCR, and TCRdb kept only the in-frame ones, dropping some. The repertoire consists of some 500,000 clones, with 80% to 90% occurring once and the leading ten covering about 2.7%. Source: peripheral blood, taken in a trial of Ad26.COV2.S vaccine versus placebo. These receptors all come from a person aged 18-65 years who received the Ad26.COV2.S COVID-19 vaccine or a placebo.

This chain connects TRBV6-2 or TRBV6-3 to TRBJ2-3; the D gene is possibly TRBD1 (6 bases). The germline V gene encodes CDR1 MNHEY and CDR2 SVGEGT. Trimming removed 0 bases from V and 0 bases from J, with 10 bases in between. The CDR3 totals 16 residues. The CDR3 nucleotides are TGTGCCAGCAGTTACTCGATGACAGGTAGCACAGATACGCAGTATTTT. Its protein product is CASSYSMTGSTDTQYF.

The chain links TRBV5-6 to TRBJ2-7; 9 positions match TRBD1. Germline assignment: CDR1 SGHDT and CDR2 YYEEEE. The CDR3 spans 15 residues. V dropped 4 bases and J dropped 2; count of bases not matched to a gene: 7. The CDR3 sequence is CASSGTGQGAYEQYV. The CDR3 DNA sequence: TGTGCCAGCAGCGGTACGGGACAGGGAGCCTACGAGCAGTACGTC.

The chain couples TRBV7-2 to TRBJ1-2, with D unresolved. The CDR3 sequence is 13 residues long. V lost 4 bases and J lost 3, with 9 bases in between. Per germline, CDR1 SGHTA and CDR2 FQGNSA. The CDR3 region is CASSWRTDYGYTF. DNA for the CDR3: TGTGCCAGCAGCTGGAGGACCGACTATGGCTACACCTTC.

The J gene is TRBJ1-1, the V gene TRBV7-2, with D maybe TRBD1 (6 bases). From germline, CDR1 is SGHTA and CDR2 FQGNSA. This CDR3 has 15 residues. The ends were cut back, 0 bases at V and 5 bases at J, with 13 bases in the middle. The CDR3 reads CASSLAGGAGTEAFF. The CDR3 region has the DNA TGTGCCAGCAGCTTAGCGGGGGGCGCGGGAACTGAAGCTTTCTTT.

The V gene is TRBV2, the J gene TRBJ1-2; the D is unclear. In germline, CDR1 is SNHLY, CDR2 FYNNEI. V was pared by 6 bases and J by 0 bases, with 11 bases between. This CDR3 spans 14 amino acids. The CDR3 nucleotides read TGTGCCAGCAGGACGGGCGGATCTAACTATGGCTACACCTTC. Its translation: CASRTGGSNYGYTF.

The chain recombines TRBV28 with TRBJ2-2; D may be TRBD1 (5 bases). Trimming cost V 3 bases and J 4 bases, with 9 bases left between them. The CDR3 has 14 residues. Germline values: CDR1 MDHEN, CDR2 SYDVKM. The CDR3 loop is CASSFRGITGELFF. CDR3 in DNA: TGTGCCAGCAGTTTTAGGGGAATCACCGGGGAGCTGTTTTTT.

The chain employs TRBV6-2 or TRBV6-3 and TRBJ2-2, with D possibly TRBD2 on 6 matching bases. Trimming cost V 5 bases and J 4 bases, with 11 bases left between them. The CDR3 sequence is 14 residues long. CDR1 MNHEY and CDR2 SVGEGT come from the germline V gene. In DNA form, the CDR3 reads TGTGCCAGCAGTCAGGACTACAGCACCGGGGAGCTGTTTTTT. Translating it yields CASSQDYSTGELFF.

This rearrangement joins TRBV6-5 to TRBJ2-6; D may be TRBD1 (5 bases). The V end lost 8 bases, the J end lost 0 bases, and 11 bases lay between the germline ends. Germline assignment: CDR1 MNHEY and CDR2 SVGAGI. The CDR3 runs to 15 residues. CDR3 bases: TGTGCCAGCGACAGAGCAGCCTCTGGGGCCAACGTCCTGACTTTC. As protein: CASDRAASGANVLTF.

This chain joins TRBV2 and TRBJ2-7; unclear D gene. Looked up from germline, CDR1 is SNHLY and CDR2 is FYNNEI. Trimming took 5 bases from V and 4 from J, leaving 12 bases between them. The CDR3 consists of 13 residues. CDR3 region: CASSLSAGYEQYV. For the CDR3, the DNA is TGTGCCAGCAGTCTCTCGGCCGGGTACGAGCAGTACGTC.

The chain couples TRBV10-3 to TRBJ1-6; possible D gene TRBD1, 6 bases. The CDR3 sequence is 13 residues long. From germline, CDR1 is ENHRY and CDR2 SYGVKD. Trimming removed 7 bases from V and 7 bases from J, with 11 bases in between. CDR3 nucleotide sequence: TGTGCCATCAAGGCAGGGGCAAATTCACCCCTCCACTTT. Translated, it gives CAIKAGANSPLHF.

The chain has TRBV2 and TRBJ1-1; tentatively, D is TRBD1 (5 bases). Germline lookup yields CDR1 SNHLY and CDR2 FYNNEI. The CDR3 sequence is 14 residues long. The V gene lost 6 bases and the J gene lost 3 bases, with 14 bases spanning the gap. In DNA form, the CDR3 reads TGTGCCAGCAGCGTTCAGGGTCCGGACACTGAAGCTTTCTTT. This gives the protein CASSVQGPDTEAFF.